This entry describes one TCR beta chain. Naive CD8 cells, CD45RO-negative and positively selected for CCR7, excluded terminally differentiated effector memory CD45RA+ cells. Replicate sorted-subset PCRs were loaded with around 210 ng DNA, about 31,000 T cell genomes. TCRdb's copy holds only in-frame clones and misses some; the assay was immunoSEQ multiplex PCR. The table shows around 2,000,000 clones, with about 95% occurring only once. The sample comes from a study of shared clonotypes between healthy human individuals. Germline V gene lookup returns CDR1 SGHVS and CDR2 FQNEAQ. With 6 bases clipped from V and 1 base from J, the junction kept 6 bases outside the gene matches. The CDR3 loop spans 14 amino acids.

This chain links TRBV7-8 with TRBJ2-7; 7 nucleotides line up with TRBD1. This receptor was taken from a young man in good health. The material sequenced was naive CD8+ T cells sorted from blood. CDR3 sequence: CASSPEDRSYEQYF. The CDR3, as DNA: TGTGCCAGCAGTCCAGAGGACAGGTCCTACGAGCAGTACTTC.